The present TCR beta chain was sequenced within a study of blood T cell repertoires in COVID-19. On the study more broadly: The United States, Italy and Spain were the sources of the acute and convalescent COVID-19 samples. The cDNA or gDNA used as material had been derived from T cells, B-cell-depleted T cells, or PBMCs.

This clone came up a few times. This CDR3 contains 15 residues. Looked up from germline, CDR1 is MNHNS and CDR2 is SASEGT. V was clipped by 1 base and J by 4 bases, with 14 bases between them. As originally analysed: How many nucleated cells were present was estimated from reference gene primer amplification. The method was immunoSEQ multiplex PCR; TCRdb's version includes in-frame clones alone and lacks a portion of them. The D gene and trimming were derived from the DNA, and the V and J assignments and clone size from that table. In the table there are over 350,000 clones, approximately 90% of which are singletons.

What was sequenced was peripheral blood. The chain links TRBV6-1 to TRBJ2-7; D is possibly TRBD1 (6 bases). The source is a woman younger than 45 with active or convalescent COVID-19. The CDR3 bases are TGTGCCAGCAGTGAAGGGTACAGGGAGACTTACGAGCAGTACTTC. Translating gives CASSEGYRETYEQYF.